Below are 29 T cell receptor beta chains sequenced from a single sample in a study of cytomegalovirus exposure and HLA in healthy donors. The PCR was carried out with 60 Vbeta primers and 13 Jbeta primers. Clones were read by immunoSEQ multiplex PCR, and TCRdb kept only the in-frame ones, dropping some. The table has roughly 230,000 clones, roughly 84% seen once. The sequencing input was PBMCs. The receptors stem from a girl aged 2 to 10 in good health and CMV-seronegative.

The chain recombines TRBV7-7 with TRBJ2-5; 10 bases match TRBD2. The CDR3 has 16 amino acids. Trimming at V came to 2 bases and at J to 1 base, leaving 4 bases not matched to a gene. Germline V CDR1 and CDR2: SSHAT, FNYEAQ (reference sequence). The CDR3 DNA reads TGTGCCAGCAGCTTACTTAGCGGGGGGTTCCAAGAGACCCAGTACTTC. It translates to CASSLLSGGFQETQYF.

CDR3 in DNA: TGTGCCAGCAGCGGACAGGGTTGGGACGAGCAGTACTTC. Its translation is CASSGQGWDEQYF. The V and J genes are TRBV2 and TRBJ2-7; TRBD1 matches 8 bases. J gave up 5 bases and V 6 bases, and 6 bases lay outside the gene matches. This CDR3 has 13 residues. CDR1 and CDR2 (germline): SNHLY, FYNNEI.

V is TRBV6-1 and J is TRBJ2-1; a possible D gene is TRBD1 (6 bases). There are 15 residues in the CDR3. Looked up from germline, CDR1 is MNHNS and CDR2 is SASEGT. V lost 5 bases, J lost 3 bases, and 14 bases lay in between. Here the CDR3 reads CASSNRVGFYNEQFF. The CDR3 DNA sequence: TGTGCCAGCAGTAACAGGGTGGGGTTCTACAATGAGCAGTTCTTC.

The chain employs TRBV19 and TRBJ1-3; D unresolved. Germline CDR1 LNHDA, CDR2 SQIVND (reference sequence). Trimming took off 1 base at V and 2 bases at J, with 15 bases between the two ends. This CDR3 comprises 17 residues. For the CDR3, the DNA is TGTGCCAGTAGTATAGGGCGAGGGCGGGATCCTGGAAACACCATATATTTT. Residues: CASSIGRGRDPGNTIYF.

The V and J genes are TRBV5-4 and TRBJ1-1; TRBD1 is a possible D gene (6 bases). CDR3 length: 20 residues. Looked up from germline, CDR1 is SGHNT and CDR2 is YYREEE (reference sequence). V dropped 0 bases and J dropped 1 base, with 25 bases sitting between them. The chain's CDR3 is CASSLEGDSIRGASNTEAFF. In DNA, the CDR3 is TGTGCCAGCAGCTTGGAAGGGGACTCGATTCGGGGGGCCTCGAACACTGAAGCTTTCTTT.

This clone showed up just a few times. The J gene is TRBJ2-3, the V gene TRBV7-9; 8 positions agree with TRBD2. The CDR3 has 15 residues. The trim removed 5 bases at V and 2 bases at J, leaving 6 bases unmatched. Germline V gives CDR1 SEHNR, CDR2 FQNEAQ (reference sequence). CDR3 coding DNA: TGTGCCAGCAGCGCCACTAGCGGTTACACAGATACGCAGTATTTT. The encoded protein is CASSATSGYTDTQYF.

The chain employs TRBV5-4 and TRBJ2-3, with 10 bases matching TRBD2. Germline V lookup: CDR1 SGHNT, CDR2 YYREEE (reference sequence). This CDR3 has 16 amino acids. Losses at the gene ends were 4 bases for V and 2 bases for J; bases not matched to a gene: 7. CDR3 in amino acids: CASSDILAGITDTQYF. In nucleotides, the CDR3 is TGTGCCAGCAGCGACATACTAGCGGGGATCACAGATACGCAGTATTTT. Together with reference TRBV5-4 and TRBJ2-3, the CDR3 gives the full variable domain: ETGVTQSPTHLIKTRGQQVTLRCSSQSGHNTVSWYQQALGQGPQFIFQYYREEENGRGNFPPRFSGLQFPNYSSELNVNALELDDSALYLCASSDILAGITDTQYFGPGTRLTVL.

The chain uses TRBV19 and TRBJ2-6, with 7 nucleotides matching TRBD2. With 5 bases clipped from V and 4 bases from J, the junction kept 8 bases outside the gene matches. This CDR3 spans 16 amino acids. Germline assignment: CDR1 LNHDA and CDR2 SQIVND (reference sequence). The CDR3 DNA is TGTGCCAGTAGTTCCGGACTAGTCCGGGGGGCCAACGTCCTGACTTTC. This sequence encodes CASSSGLVRGANVLTF.

V is TRBV5-1 and J is TRBJ1-2; no reliable D call. CDR3 length: 12 residues. Trimming removed 3 bases from V and 3 bases from J, with 6 bases in between. From germline, CDR1 is SGHRS and CDR2 YFSETQ. The CDR3 DNA reads as TGCGCCAGCAGCTCGCAGGACTATGGCTACACCTTC. Protein product: CASSSQDYGYTF.

The V gene is TRBV7-7, the J gene TRBJ2-5, with 10 bases matching TRBD2. The CDR3 consists of 15 residues. Per germline, CDR1 SSHAT and CDR2 FNYEAQ (reference sequence). V lost 5 bases and J lost 5; bases outside the gene matches: 8. The CDR3 sequence: CASSVSGGAEETQYF. The CDR3 DNA follows: TGTGCCAGCAGCGTCAGCGGGGGGGCTGAGGAGACCCAGTACTTC.

CDR3 amino acids: CASSLARAYSTEAFF. CDR3 in DNA: TGTGCCAGCAGCTTAGCGAGGGCGTATAGCACTGAAGCTTTCTTT. The V call is TRBV7-9, the J call TRBJ1-1; D remains unclear. The germline V and J ends were trimmed by 0 bases and 4 bases, with 12 bases remaining between them. CDR1 and CDR2 from the germline V gene are SEHNR and FQNEAQ (reference sequence). The CDR3 is made up of 15 amino acids.

The V call is TRBV19, the J call TRBJ1-1; D gene unclear. In germline, CDR1 is LNHDA, CDR2 SQIVND (reference sequence). The germline V and J ends were trimmed by 7 bases and 7 bases, with 10 bases remaining between them. This CDR3 comprises 11 residues. This CDR3 is CASTRRFEAFF. DNA for the CDR3: TGTGCCAGTACAAGGAGGTTTGAAGCTTTCTTT.

The genes are TRBV2 and TRBJ2-5; a possible D gene is TRBD1 (6 bases). The CDR3 is 16 residues long. V gave up 3 bases and J gave up 0 bases, with 14 bases separating them. The germline V gene has CDR1 SNHLY and CDR2 FYNNEI. The CDR3 region has the DNA TGTGCCAGCAGTGATCCCGACAGGCCTAACCAAGAGACCCAGTACTTC. It specifies CASSDPDRPNQETQYF.

The V and J genes are TRBV30 and TRBJ1-5; D gene unclear. Between the trimmed V and J ends, which lost 0 bases and 5 bases, there was a span of 11 bases. CDR3 length: 14 residues. Germline loops: CDR1 GTSNPN, CDR2 SVGIG (reference sequence). As DNA, the CDR3 is TGTGCCTGGAGTGTACATTATCAGGATCAGCCCCAGCATTTT. The encoded protein is CAWSVHYQDQPQHF.

The gene calls are TRBV27 and TRBJ2-5; TRBD1 matches at 7 bases. The CDR3 length is 13 residues. Losses at the gene ends were 5 bases for V and 3 bases for J; bases not matched to a gene: 3. CDR1 MNHEY and CDR2 SMNVEV come from the germline V gene (reference sequence). The CDR3 reads CASSPDRKETQYF. CDR3 sequence (DNA): TGTGCCAGCAGTCCGGACAGGAAAGAGACCCAGTACTTC.

A few counts support this clone. The CDR3 here is CLRSGRTGELFF. CDR3 bases: TGTCTACGGAGCGGGAGGACCGGGGAGCTGTTTTTT. The V gene is TRBV30, the J gene TRBJ2-2; TRBD2 agrees at 9 bases. Germline CDR1 GTSNPN, CDR2 SVGIG (reference sequence). The CDR3 sequence is 12 residues long.

This chain connects TRBV5-1 to TRBJ2-2, with D perhaps TRBD1 (6 bases). This CDR3 has 15 residues. Germline values: CDR1 SGHRS, CDR2 YFSETQ. V lost 0 bases, J lost 6 bases, and 12 bases lay in between. CDR3 amino acids: CASSLEVAGAGELFF. CDR3 coding DNA: TGCGCCAGCAGCTTGGAAGTTGCAGGGGCCGGGGAGCTGTTTTTT.

The V call is TRBV30, the J call TRBJ2-1; D gene ambiguous. CDR3 length: 10 residues. Germline V gene sequence: CDR1 GTSNPN, CDR2 SVGIG (reference sequence). V dropped 3 bases and J dropped 6 bases, with 3 bases sitting between them. CDR3 bases: TGTGCCTGGAGCTCCAATGAGCAGTTCTTC. Amino acid sequence: CAWSSNEQFF.

The sample holds one count of this clone. This chain connects TRBV5-8 to TRBJ2-7; D gene ambiguous. Trimming stripped 0 bases from V and 3 bases from J, with 13 bases between. This CDR3 is 15 amino acids long. Germline V gene sequence: CDR1 SGHTS, CDR2 YDEGEE. CDR3 region: CASSLAAGAFYEQYF. The CDR3, as DNA: TGTGCCAGCAGCTTGGCCGCAGGCGCTTTCTACGAGCAGTACTTC.

The rearrangement joins TRBV10-1 to TRBJ1-2, with D unclear. Germline V gene sequence: CDR1 WNHNN, CDR2 SYGVQD (reference sequence). The CDR3 runs 14 residues. Trimming removed 2 bases from V and 6 bases from J, with 13 bases in between. The CDR3 nucleotides are TGCGCCAGCAGTGAGCTAGAGGAGGAGCATGGCTACACCTTC. Residues: CASSELEEEHGYTF.

The chain joins TRBV7-7 to TRBJ2-5; D call uncertain. V dropped 3 bases and J dropped 2 bases, with 7 bases sitting between them. Germline V CDR1 and CDR2: SSHAT, FNYEAQ (reference sequence). This CDR3 is built from 13 residues. CDR3 amino acids: CASSLQAQETQYF. Written as DNA, the CDR3 is TGTGCCAGCAGCTTGCAGGCTCAAGAGACCCAGTACTTC.

The chain employs TRBV5-1 and TRBJ1-4; the match to TRBD1 covers 9 bases. The CDR3 covers 14 residues. Germline CDR1 SGHRS, CDR2 YFSETQ. V trimming: 4 bases; J trimming: 6 bases; junction bases outside the gene matches: 4. The CDR3 loop is CASSLDRGDEKLFF. CDR3 DNA sequence: TGCGCCAGCAGCCTGGACAGGGGAGATGAAAAACTGTTTTTT.

This clone was seen just once. The chain employs TRBV2 and TRBJ2-7; TRBD2 agrees at 14 bases. Germline CDR1 is SNHLY and CDR2 is FYNNEI. V lost 4 bases to trimming and J lost 3 bases; unmatched junction nucleotides: 5. The CDR3 is made up of 16 amino acids. For the CDR3, the DNA is TGTGCCAGCAGTGGGGGACTAGCGGGAGTAGGCTACGAGCAGTACTTC. As protein: CASSGGLAGVGYEQYF.

In its sample, this clone was seen once. This chain uses TRBV7-9 with TRBJ2-5; possibly TRBD2 for D (6 bases). Trimming removed 1 base at V and 5 bases at J, with 11 bases between. The CDR3 has 14 residues. Germline CDR1 reads SEHNR; CDR2 reads FQNEAQ (reference sequence). The CDR3 reads CASSLGGIGETQYF. The CDR3 bases are TGTGCCAGCAGCTTAGGCGGGATTGGGGAGACCCAGTACTTC.

J is TRBJ2-7 and V is TRBV6-1; D possibly corresponds to TRBD2 (6 bases). Germline-derived CDR1 and CDR2 are MNHNS and SASEGT. Trimming stripped 3 bases from V and 4 bases from J, with 13 bases between. This CDR3 has 14 residues. The chain's CDR3 is CASSDSAGPYEQYF. The CDR3 DNA reads as TGTGCCAGCAGTGATTCGGCGGGACCATACGAGCAGTACTTC.

The gene calls are TRBV27 and TRBJ1-1; a weak D match, TRBD1 (5 bases). CDR3 length equals 15 residues. V lost 5 bases and J lost 1, with 14 bases in between. The germline V gene has CDR1 MNHEY and CDR2 SMNVEV (reference sequence). CDR3 sequence reads: CASSPSPQGNTEAFF. In DNA form, the CDR3 reads TGTGCCAGCAGTCCCAGCCCTCAGGGGAACACTGAAGCTTTCTTT.

The V gene is TRBV18, the J gene TRBJ2-5; 9 bases fit TRBD2. Unmatched junction bases numbered 7, after V lost 3 bases and J lost 5 bases. The CDR3 covers 15 residues. CDR1 KGHSH and CDR2 LQKENI come from the germline V gene. CDR3 residues: CASSPAGGPGETQYF. Written as DNA, the CDR3 is TGTGCCAGCTCACCCGCGGGAGGGCCAGGGGAGACCCAGTACTTC.

The CDR3 DNA follows: TGTGCCACCCAGCGGGACAGGGGCAAGGATGAGCAGTTCTTC. Translated, it gives CATQRDRGKDEQFF. The chain recombines TRBV6-1 with TRBJ2-1, with 10 bases fitting TRBD1. The CDR3 covers 14 residues. The junction had 11 bases not matched to a gene; V was cut back by 10 bases and J by 8 bases. Germline V gene lookup returns CDR1 MNHNS and CDR2 SASEGT.

This clone was counted once. The V gene is TRBV7-2, the J gene TRBJ2-7, with TRBD2 matching over 8 bases. Germline CDR1 and CDR2: SGHTA and FQGNSA. The CDR3 extends over 16 amino acids. V trimming: 0 bases; J trimming: 3 bases; junction bases outside the gene matches: 7. CDR3 coding DNA: TGTGCCAGCAGCTTAGCGCAGCTAGCGGGTATCTACGAGCAGTACTTC. Translation gives CASSLAQLAGIYEQYF.